This entry is about one TCR beta chain. No antigen is known for it. These data come from a study of cytomegalovirus exposure and HLA in healthy donors. General study findings and limits: Altogether, some 170 TCR beta chains were recorded as cytomegalovirus-associated. Reportedly, diagnosis of cytomegalovirus status by the classifier showed high specificity and sensitivity.

Clones were sequenced by immunoSEQ multiplex PCR, and TCRdb holds only the in-frame ones, with some missing. This sample has around 56,000 clones; 89% occur once, and the top ten carry around 15%. CDR1 is MRHNA, CDR2 SNTAGT, per germline. V dropped 0 bases and J dropped 2; count of bases not matched to a gene: 11. The CDR3 extends over 18 amino acids. Sequencing was carried out using PBMCs. The chain employs TRBV6-4 and TRBJ1-1, with 8 bases fitting TRBD1. This sequence was found in a woman younger than 35 in good health and CMV-seronegative. CDR3 nucleotide sequence: TGTGCCAGCAGTGACTCGAATTGGCAGGGGGCGCAAAACACTGAAGCTTTCTTT. Its translation: CASSDSNWQGAQNTEAFF.